Shown below are 27 T cell receptor beta chains from a single sample sequenced in a study of cytomegalovirus exposure and HLA in healthy donors. The PCR contained 60 Vbeta and 13 Jbeta primers. Profiled with immunoSEQ multiplex PCR; TCRdb holds only in-frame clones, not every one. This table holds about 160,000 clones, roughly 80% found once. Specimen: PBMCs. These receptors originate from a man in his forties in good health and CMV-seropositive.

This sequence joins TRBV11-2 and TRBJ2-7, with 7 bases aligning to TRBD2. CDR1 and CDR2 from the germline V gene are SGHAT and FQNNGV. The CDR3 length is 14 residues. V shed 3 bases, J shed 2 bases, and the junction held 4 bases outside the gene matches. In nucleotides, the CDR3 is TGTGCCAGCAGCTTGACGGGAGGCCCCTACGAGCAGTACTTC. It encodes CASSLTGGPYEQYF. The full variable domain, its missing parts supplied by reference TRBV11-2 and TRBJ2-7, is EAGVAQSPRYKIIEKRQSVAFWCNPISGHATLYWYQQILGQGPKLLIQFQNNGVVDDSQLPKDRFSAERLKGVDSTLKIQPAKLEDSAVYLCASSLTGGPYEQYFGPGTRLTVT.

This clone appeared a single time. The chain combines TRBV7-6 with TRBJ1-1; TRBD1 agrees at 8 bases. The CDR3 loop spans 15 amino acids. CDR1 and CDR2 (germline): SGHVS, FNYEAQ. The trim removed 1 base at V and 4 bases at J, leaving 5 bases unmatched. CDR3 region: CASSLGAGGPTEAFF. The CDR3 DNA follows: TGTGCCAGCAGCTTAGGGGCAGGGGGCCCCACTGAAGCTTTCTTT.

The gene calls are TRBV27 and TRBJ2-1, with D possibly being TRBD2 (6 bases). The CDR3 sequence is 14 residues long. Germline V gene lookup returns CDR1 MNHEY and CDR2 SMNVEV (reference sequence). V was trimmed by 3 bases and J by 2 bases, leaving 8 bases between them. The CDR3 DNA sequence: TGTGCCAGCAGTTTGGGACTTGCCTACAATGAGCAGTTCTTC. It yields the protein CASSLGLAYNEQFF.

V gene TRBV9 combines with J gene TRBJ2-3; 10 nucleotides match TRBD1. With 1 base clipped from V and 6 bases from J, the junction kept 14 bases outside the gene matches. The CDR3 is 18 residues long. Germline CDR1 and CDR2: SGDLS and YYNGEE. As DNA, the CDR3 is TGTGCCAGCAGCGTAAGTCACGGGGGGACAGGGGCCGGGGATACGCAGTATTTT. It codes for CASSVSHGGTGAGDTQYF.

The V and J genes are TRBV9 and TRBJ1-4, with D unclear. Germline V gene sequence: CDR1 SGDLS, CDR2 YYNGEE. Trimming left V 2 bases short and J 0 bases short, with 8 bases between. CDR3 length equals 15 residues. CDR3 DNA sequence: TGTGCCAGCAGCGTCCGGGGAGCAACTAATGAAAAACTGTTTTTT. The encoded protein is CASSVRGATNEKLFF.

The CDR3 loop reads CASSLWDRGAPGANVLTF. CDR3 sequence (DNA): TGTGCCAGCAGCTTGTGGGACAGGGGTGCGCCTGGGGCCAACGTCCTGACTTTC. The V call is TRBV5-6, the J call TRBJ2-6, with TRBD1 matching 10 bases. The CDR3 totals 18 residues. V was clipped by 1 base and J by 2 bases; unmatched bases: 6. Germline V lookup: CDR1 SGHDT, CDR2 YYEEEE.

The chain combines TRBV28 with TRBJ2-5; TRBD1 agrees at 7 bases. The CDR3 totals 14 residues. J lost 4 bases, V lost 6 bases, and 8 bases had no gene match. Germline V gene lookup returns CDR1 MDHEN and CDR2 SYDVKM. Here the CDR3 reads CASSVPTGRETQYF. Written as DNA, the CDR3 is TGTGCCAGCAGCGTCCCGACAGGGAGAGAGACCCAGTACTTC.

This chain connects TRBV18 to TRBJ2-7; 7 nucleotides match TRBD1. CDR1 is KGHSH and CDR2 is LQKENI in the germline V gene. CDR3 length equals 16 residues. V shed 3 bases, J shed 5 bases, and the junction held 13 bases outside the gene matches. The CDR3 DNA reads TGTGCCAGCTCACCTAGGGGGCAGACCCACCGAGACGAGCAGTACTTC. It translates to CASSPRGQTHRDEQYF.

This chain uses TRBV27 with TRBJ2-5; possible D gene TRBD2, 6 bases. Germline V lookup: CDR1 MNHEY, CDR2 SMNVEV (reference sequence). Trimming pared 11 bases from V and 4 bases from J, leaving 17 bases between. The CDR3 consists of 13 residues. The CDR3 DNA reads TGTGCCTCCTCGACTAGACGGGGAGAGACCCAGTACTTC. Its translation is CASSTRRGETQYF.

The V call is TRBV7-2, the J call TRBJ1-1; D call uncertain. CDR3 size: 11 residues. Germline CDR1 is SGHTA and CDR2 is FQGNSA. V was pared by 6 bases and J by 2 bases, with 4 bases between. The CDR3 reads CASRQNTEAFF. CDR3 nucleotides: TGTGCCAGCAGACAAAACACTGAAGCTTTCTTT.

This clone has more than one count but fewer than ten. The CDR3 spells CASSSTGSSGNTIYF. The DNA for the CDR3 is TGTGCCAGCAGTTCGACAGGGAGCTCTGGAAACACCATATATTTT. The chain uses TRBV7-9 and TRBJ1-3; TRBD1 matches 7 bases. The V gene end was trimmed by 6 bases and the J gene end by 0 bases; junction bases not matched to a gene: 5. The germline gives CDR1 SEHNR, CDR2 FQNEAQ (reference sequence). This CDR3 comprises 15 residues.

This chain links TRBV12-5 with TRBJ2-1, with D possibly TRBD2 on 6 matching bases. V was cut by 1 base and J by 6 bases, with 10 bases left in between. The germline V gene encodes CDR1 LGHNT and CDR2 FRNRAP. The CDR3 has 14 residues. As DNA, the CDR3 is TGTGCTAGTGGTTTGGCGCTAGCGAGCAATGAGCAGTTCTTC. It encodes CASGLALASNEQFF.

This clone was seen only once. The chain couples TRBV7-3 to TRBJ2-2; 9 bases are a match to TRBD2. From germline, CDR1 is SGHTA and CDR2 FQGTGA. V gave up 3 bases and J gave up 5 bases; unmatched junction bases: 13. The length of the CDR3 is 18 residues. The CDR3 here is CASSFRAGGPEGTGELFF. DNA for the CDR3: TGTGCCAGCAGCTTCCGGGCGGGAGGGCCGGAGGGAACCGGGGAGCTGTTTTTT. Variable domain in full (rest from reference TRBV7-3 and TRBJ2-2): GAGVSQTPSNKVTEKGKYVELRCDPISGHTALYWYRQSLGQGPEFLIYFQGTGAADDSGLPNDRFFAVRPEGSVSTLKIQRTERGDSAVYLCASSFRAGGPEGTGELFFGEGSRLTVL.

V and J are TRBV5-1 and TRBJ1-1; 9 bases map to TRBD1. The CDR3 contains 14 residues. Germline values: CDR1 SGHRS, CDR2 YFSETQ. After removal of 0 bases from V and 10 bases from J, the junction contained 7 bases not matched to a gene. The CDR3 DNA reads as TGCGCCAGCAGCTTGGAGGGACAGGGAGACGCAGCTTTCTTT. It encodes CASSLEGQGDAAFF.

The chain couples TRBV5-1 to TRBJ1-6, with TRBD1 matching 8 bases. V lost 0 bases to trimming and J lost 7 bases; unmatched junction nucleotides: 6. Germline lookup yields CDR1 SGHRS and CDR2 YFSETQ. The length of the CDR3 is 16 residues. DNA for the CDR3: TGCGCCAGCAGCTTGGACCAGGGGGCGGGGAATTCACCCCTCCACTTT. Protein sequence: CASSLDQGAGNSPLHF.

In this sample, this clone turned up once. The gene calls are TRBV15 and TRBJ2-3; 8 positions agree with TRBD2. The CDR3 spans 15 residues. Per germline, CDR1 LNHNV and CDR2 YYDKDF (reference sequence). V lost 5 bases and J lost 6; bases outside the gene matches: 10. CDR3 in amino acids: CATSRTSGALDTQYF. In DNA, the CDR3 is TGTGCCACCAGCCGAACTAGCGGAGCTCTGGATACGCAGTATTTT. The whole variable domain, filled in from reference TRBV15 and TRBJ2-3, reads DAMVIQNPRYQVTQFGKPVTLSCSQTLNHNVMYWYQQKSSQAPKLLFHYYDKDFNNEADTPDNFQSRRPNTSFCFLDIRSPGLGDTAMYLCATSRTSGALDTQYFGPGTRLTVL.

The V call is TRBV23-1, the J call TRBJ2-6; D might be TRBD2 (6 bases). TRBV23-1 is recorded as an ORF, its role being uncertain. The CDR3 is 14 residues long. The V gene lost 11 bases and the J gene lost 8 bases, with 19 bases spanning the gap. DNA of the CDR3: TGCGCCGGGTTAGGGCGGGGTTGGACCAACGTCCTGACTTTC. Protein sequence: CAGLGRGWTNVLTF.

The chain is built from TRBV19 and TRBJ1-2, with D unclear. CDR1 is LNHDA, CDR2 SQIVND, per germline (reference sequence). The CDR3 extends over 14 amino acids. V was shortened by 2 bases and J by 7 bases, with 14 bases between the two germline ends. CDR3 amino acids: CASSITGQASGYTF. The CDR3 DNA is TGTGCCAGTAGTATAACTGGCCAGGCGAGTGGCTACACCTTC.

This clone was counted once. This rearrangement joins TRBV11-2 to TRBJ2-3; TRBD2 agrees at 10 bases. The CDR3 is 16 residues long. The germline V gene encodes CDR1 SGHAT and CDR2 FQNNGV. V trimming: 5 bases; J trimming: 3 bases; junction bases outside the gene matches: 8. The CDR3 region has the DNA TGTGCCAGCAGCCCTCTAGCGGGAGCTGGGACAGATACGCAGTATTTT. It encodes CASSPLAGAGTDTQYF.

This sequence joins TRBV19 and TRBJ2-4, with 7 positions matching TRBD1. CDR1 and CDR2 (germline): LNHDA, SQIVND (reference sequence). The CDR3 totals 17 residues. J gave up 0 bases and V 4 bases, and 9 bases lay outside the gene matches. The CDR3 nucleotides read TGTGCCAGTAGTAGTCCGGGACAGATTATAGCCAAAAACATTCAGTACTTC. It yields the protein CASSSPGQIIAKNIQYF. Full variable domain (missing parts from reference TRBV19 and TRBJ2-4): DGGITQSPKYLFRKEGQNVTLSCEQNLNHDAMYWYRQDPGQGLRLIYYSQIVNDFQKGDIAEGYSVSREKKESFPLTVTSAQKNPTAFYLCASSSPGQIIAKNIQYFGAGTRLSVL.

This clone turned up a few times. V and J are TRBV15 and TRBJ2-1; 14 bases match TRBD2. The CDR3 sequence is 17 residues long. V shed 2 bases and J 10 bases; nucleotides not matched to a gene: 10. Germline values: CDR1 LNHNV, CDR2 YYDKDF (reference sequence). The CDR3 spells CATSRRTGTSGRREQFF. As DNA, the CDR3 is TGTGCCACCAGCAGACGTACCGGGACTAGCGGGAGAAGGGAGCAGTTCTTC.

The J gene is TRBJ2-1, the V gene TRBV6-6, with D perhaps TRBD2 (6 bases). Germline V gene sequence: CDR1 MNHNY, CDR2 SVGAGI (reference sequence). V was pared by 7 bases and J by 6 bases, with 13 bases between. The CDR3 runs 13 residues. For the CDR3, the DNA is TGTGCCAGCAACTTGGGACTTCGCAATGAGCAGTTCTTC. As protein: CASNLGLRNEQFF.

The chain has TRBV11-3 and TRBJ2-1; D is uncertain. The CDR3 has 12 residues. Germline assignment: CDR1 SGHNT and CDR2 YENEEA. V lost 1 base and J lost 9, with 7 bases in between. This CDR3 is CASSLGFSEQFF. CDR3 bases: TGTGCCAGCAGCTTAGGGTTCAGTGAGCAGTTCTTC.

The chain recombines TRBV30 with TRBJ1-1; the D gene is possibly TRBD1 (5 bases). Between the trimmed V and J ends, which lost 0 bases and 3 bases, there was a span of 17 bases. The CDR3 spans 16 residues. The germline V gene has CDR1 GTSNPN and CDR2 SVGIG (reference sequence). The CDR3 coding sequence is TGTGCCTGGAGTGTTGCTCTGGTCTCGACAGACACTGAAGCTTTCTTT. This sequence encodes CAWSVALVSTDTEAFF.

V and J are TRBV11-2 and TRBJ2-6; 9 bases are shared with TRBD1. CDR3 length: 17 residues. V trimming: 8 bases; J trimming: 0 bases; junction bases outside the gene matches: 8. CDR1 and CDR2 (germline): SGHAT, FQNNGV. The CDR3 is CASFPGQGHSGANVLTF. In nucleotides, the CDR3 is TGTGCCAGCTTCCCGGGACAGGGACACTCTGGGGCCAACGTCCTGACTTTC.

The chain recombines TRBV5-1 with TRBJ1-6; 8 nucleotides align to TRBD1. The CDR3 covers 16 residues. Germline V gives CDR1 SGHRS, CDR2 YFSETQ. V trimming: 4 bases; J trimming: 8 bases; junction bases outside the gene matches: 11. The CDR3 DNA sequence: TGCGCCAGCAGCCCACGGACAGGGTATTCGGATTCACCCCTCCACTTT. Translation: CASSPRTGYSDSPLHF.

Regarding this clone: One end of the junction is discordant with germline, which a read error may explain. The gene calls are TRBV5-8 and TRBJ2-5; a possible D gene is TRBD2 (7 bases). Germline-derived CDR1 and CDR2 are SGHTS and YDEGEE. The CDR3 is made up of 16 amino acids. The CDR3 bases are TGTGCCAACAGCCCGGGGGGCGTAATTGGGATGGAGACCCAGTACTTC. This codes for CANSPGGVIGMETQYF.